This TCR beta chain emerged from a study of OX40 agonist ivuxolimab in advanced cancers. Looking at the study overall: Ivuxolimab, which targeted the costimulatory receptor OX40 (CD134), was an agonistic, fully human IgG2 monoclonal antibody. Intravenous ivuxolimab was administered to patients every 2 weeks at six dose levels: 0.01, 0.1, 0.3, 1.5, 3 and 10 mg/kg. Among the 50 to 55 dose-escalation patients, approximately 20 had hepatocellular carcinoma, roughly 15 melanoma, 9 renal cell carcinoma and 9 head and neck cancer. A male proportion of approximately 83% and a mean age of 60 years, ranging from about 23 to 90, were recorded for the dose-escalation cohort. Patients were allowed to have had prior anti-PD-1, anti-PD-L1 or anti-CTLA-4 therapy, and less than 45% of the dose-escalation patients had previously received checkpoint inhibitors. Partial responses occurred in three dose-escalation patients, of whom one had hepatocellular carcinoma and two had cutaneous melanoma. The point of sequencing TCRbeta in the periphery was to test whether ivuxolimab changed TCR sequence diversity and drove clonal T-cell expansion. The paper describes the monotherapy dose-escalation part (N of about 52 patients) of the phase I trial of ivuxolimab.

General study outcomes and caveats: Antigen specificity was not determined for the clonally expanded peripheral T cells. Low levels of normalized T-cell clonal expansion were also seen in some patients who did not respond. At doses from 0.1 to 3.0 mg/kg, clonal expansion was seen in both CD4+ and CD8+ blood T cells between baseline and week 6. After ivuxolimab, expanded clones were on average more numerous among CD8+ T cells than among CD4+ T cells. In the 0.1-3.0 mg/kg groups, partial responders were among the patients with the lowest normalized peripheral clonal expansion, particularly in CD8+ T cells.

Patients with autoimmune disease history or receiving systemic immunosuppression were excluded from the trial. Peripheral blood for TCR sequencing was collected from all dose cohorts at baseline, on cycle 4 day 1, and on cycle 7 day 1. The samples were drawn from a first-in-human, open-label, multicenter phase I dose-escalation trial of ivuxolimab. Adults with locally advanced or metastatic melanoma, renal cell carcinoma, hepatocellular carcinoma or head and neck squamous cell carcinoma were enrolled in the trial. Before TCR sequencing, CD4+ and CD8+ T cells were separately sorted from peripheral blood. Trimming removed 2 bases from V and 4 bases from J, leaving 10 bases between the germline ends. Including the terminal cysteine and phenylalanine, the CDR3 comprises 14 residues. Here the CDR3 DNA is all that survives: 42 bases in frame from base 1. The germline V gene supplies CDR1 KGHSH and CDR2 LQKENI.

Details on this clone: Its antigen has not been determined. No much larger clone is present one base from it, and per-base qualities are unavailable.

To sequence the TCRbeta CDR3 region, genomic DNA was isolated from the sorted cells. The immunoSEQ Assay was used to sequence the TCRbeta CDR3 regions. TCRdb obtained this table from immuneACCESS and retained in-frame rearrangements with V and J assigned. These tables miss some clones; where compared with another copy, unresolved V genes account for less than half of the shortfall, and the remainder is unexplained. The sample table records 60,000 to 85,000 clones; more than 90% of these occur just once. The ten largest clonotypes hold over 0.3% of the sample. This TCR derives from an adult with an advanced solid tumor such as melanoma, head and neck, liver or kidney cancer. This sequence uses TRBV18 and TRBJ2-3, with the D gene not clear enough to name. This material consisted of CD4+ or CD8+ T cells sorted from blood, taken in a trial of the OX40 agonist ivuxolimab. The CDR3 sequence is CASSPRTAADTQYF. The base sequence is TGTGCCAGCTCACCAAGGACGGCGGCAGATACGCAGTATTTT.